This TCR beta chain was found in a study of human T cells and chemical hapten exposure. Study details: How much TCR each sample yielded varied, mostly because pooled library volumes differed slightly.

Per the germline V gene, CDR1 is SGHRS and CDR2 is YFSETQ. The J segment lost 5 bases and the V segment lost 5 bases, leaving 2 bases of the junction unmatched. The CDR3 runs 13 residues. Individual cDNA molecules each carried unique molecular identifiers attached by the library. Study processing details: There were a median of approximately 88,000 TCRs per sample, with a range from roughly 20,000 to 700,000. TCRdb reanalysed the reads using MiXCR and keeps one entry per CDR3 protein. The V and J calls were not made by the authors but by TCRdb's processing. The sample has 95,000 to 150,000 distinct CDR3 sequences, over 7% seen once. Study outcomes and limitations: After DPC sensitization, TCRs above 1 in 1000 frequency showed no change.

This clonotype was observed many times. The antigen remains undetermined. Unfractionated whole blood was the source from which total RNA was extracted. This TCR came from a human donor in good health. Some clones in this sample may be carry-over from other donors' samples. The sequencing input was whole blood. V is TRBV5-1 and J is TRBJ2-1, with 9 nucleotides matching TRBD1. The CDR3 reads CASRRQGDNEQFF. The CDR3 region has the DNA TGCGCCAGCAGAAGACAGGGGGACAATGAGCAGTTCTTC. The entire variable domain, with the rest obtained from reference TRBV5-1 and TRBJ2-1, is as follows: KAGVTQTPRYLIKTRGQQVTLSCSPISGHRSVSWYQQTPGQGLQFLFEYFSETQRNKGNFPGRFSGRQFSNSRSEMNVSTLELGDSALYLCASRRQGDNEQFFGPGTRLTVL.